Given below is one T cell receptor (beta chain) in context. Its target is unknown. The germline V and J ends were trimmed by 1 base and 4 bases, with 6 bases remaining between them. Germline CDR1 and CDR2: MGHRA and YSYEKL. The CDR3 runs to 13 residues. Assay: immunoSEQ multiplex PCR; the TCRdb copy retains only in-frame clones and omits some. The data show more than 45,000 clones, with more than 75% seen just once and 4.5% to 6% held by the top ten. As for time point: week 35, safety follow-up. Mutant IDH1 20-mer peptide, at 300 ug, made up each vaccine dose, with topical imiquimod. This entry belongs to a study of a mutant IDH1 vaccine in newly diagnosed glioma. For the study at large: Therapy received beforehand was radiotherapy, temozolomide, or both, with most patients given both.

The rearrangement links TRBV4-1 to TRBJ2-3; D ambiguous. This sequence originates from a woman in her forties with glioma. The sample consisted of PBMCs, taken from a glioma patient whose treatment included an IDH1 peptide vaccine. CDR3 nucleotides: TGCGCCAGCAGCCAAGGGGTAGCAGATACGCAGTATTTT. It codes for CASSQGVADTQYF.